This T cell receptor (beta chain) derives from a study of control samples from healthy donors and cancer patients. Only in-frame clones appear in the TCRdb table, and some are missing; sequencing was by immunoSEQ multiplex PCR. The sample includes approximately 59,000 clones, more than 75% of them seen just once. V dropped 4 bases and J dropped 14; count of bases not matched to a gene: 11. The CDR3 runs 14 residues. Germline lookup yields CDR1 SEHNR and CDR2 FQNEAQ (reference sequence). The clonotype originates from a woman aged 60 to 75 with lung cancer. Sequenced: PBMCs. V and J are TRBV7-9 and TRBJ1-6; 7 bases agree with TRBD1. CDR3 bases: TGTGCCAGCAGCTCCGACAGGGAGGGGCAGTCCCTCCACTTT. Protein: CASSSDREGQSLHF.